The 10 T cell receptor beta chains below come from one sample, sequenced in a study of beta chain features in type 1 diabetes. Sequenced material consisted of expressed TCRB transcripts (all of the isolated RNA was reverse transcribed). TCRdb's copy holds only in-frame clones and misses some; the assay was immunoSEQ multiplex PCR. The table lists 45,000 to 60,000 clones, just under 45% of them singletons. Study-wide results and caveats: Among patients with Type 1 diabetes, TCRB CDR3s were moderately but significantly shorter in every one of the four CD4+ subsets.

These receptors lack a known antigen. The source material was stem cell memory CD4+ T cells from blood. The source of these receptors is a man aged 30-40 years with type 1 diabetes.

V gene TRBV7-9 combines with J gene TRBJ2-5; weak D call: TRBD2 (5 bases). Germline lookup yields CDR1 SEHNR and CDR2 FQNEAQ (reference sequence). The CDR3 is made up of 15 amino acids. V was cut by 2 bases and J by 2 bases, with 12 bases left in between. The CDR3 is CASSLKRPAQETQYF. In DNA form, the CDR3 reads TGTGCCAGCAGCTTAAAGCGGCCAGCACAAGAGACCCAGTACTTC.

This sequence joins TRBV30 and TRBJ1-1; no reliable D call. V was clipped by 4 bases and J by 6 bases, with 6 bases between them. CDR1 is GTSNPN, CDR2 SVGIG, per germline (reference sequence). The CDR3 is made up of 10 amino acids. The CDR3 region is CAWKSAEAFF. Written as DNA, the CDR3 is TGTGCCTGGAAAAGCGCTGAAGCTTTCTTT.

This clone has a handful of counts. The CDR3: CSAILAGTDTQYF. For the CDR3, the DNA is TGCAGCGCTATACTAGCGGGCACAGATACGCAGTATTTT. V is TRBV29-1 and J is TRBJ2-3; 8 nucleotides line up with TRBD2. Unmatched junction bases numbered 4, after V lost 7 bases and J lost 1 base. The germline V gene encodes CDR1 SQVTM and CDR2 ANQGSEA. The CDR3 is made up of 13 amino acids.

The chain uses TRBV7-9 and TRBJ1-3, with D possibly matching TRBD1 (6 bases). This CDR3 is 15 amino acids long. Trimming left V 5 bases short and J 4 bases short, with 15 bases between. The germline CDR1 and CDR2 sequences are SEHNR and FQNEAQ (reference sequence). This CDR3 reads CASSQGQILGNTIYF. The CDR3 DNA follows: TGTGCCAGCAGCCAAGGACAGATCCTAGGAAACACCATATATTTT.

This clone was recorded a few times. The V and J genes are TRBV5-1 and TRBJ2-7; 9 bases match TRBD1. Germline-derived CDR1 and CDR2 are SGHRS and YFSETQ. The CDR3 loop spans 18 amino acids. Losses at the gene ends were 2 bases for V and 2 bases for J; bases not matched to a gene: 14. In nucleotides, the CDR3 is TGCGCCAGCAGCTTTGGACAGGGGATGGGGAATGGGGCCTACGAGCAGTACTTC. Protein product: CASSFGQGMGNGAYEQYF. Full variable domain (missing parts from reference TRBV5-1 and TRBJ2-7): KAGVTQTPRYLIKTRGQQVTLSCSPISGHRSVSWYQQTPGQGLQFLFEYFSETQRNKGNFPGRFSGRQFSNSRSEMNVSTLELGDSALYLCASSFGQGMGNGAYEQYFGPGTRLTVT.

The CDR3 region is CASSRGQTKAFF. CDR3 in DNA: TGTGCCAGCAGCCGGGGTCAGACTAAAGCTTTCTTT. The chain combines TRBV6-6 with TRBJ1-1, with no clear D. V was cut by 6 bases and J by 9 bases, with 14 bases left in between. The CDR3 contains 12 residues. CDR1 is MNHNY, CDR2 SVGAGI, per germline (reference sequence).

The gene calls are TRBV7-9 and TRBJ1-2; maybe TRBD1 (6 bases). The V gene's germline CDR1 is SEHNR and CDR2 FQNEAQ (reference sequence). The CDR3 contains 14 residues. Trimming pared 1 base from V and 5 bases from J, leaving 11 bases between. CDR3 coding DNA: TGTGCCAGCAGCTTAGGAGGGACACCTTATGGCTACACCTTC. This codes for CASSLGGTPYGYTF. Using reference TRBV7-9 and TRBJ1-2 for the parts outside the CDR3, the full variable domain is DTGVSQNPRHKITKRGQNVTFRCDPISEHNRLYWYRQTLGQGPEFLTYFQNEAQLEKSRLLSDRFSAERPKGSFSTLEIQRTEQGDSAMYLCASSLGGTPYGYTFGSGTRLTVV.

This clone was recorded a few times. The chain recombines TRBV28 with TRBJ1-5; D is unresolved. In germline, CDR1 is MDHEN, CDR2 SYDVKM. The germline V and J ends were trimmed by 1 base and 3 bases, with 4 bases remaining between them. The CDR3 contains 13 residues. In DNA form, the CDR3 reads TGTGCCAGCAGTTTATACAACAATCAGCCCCAGCATTTT. This codes for CASSLYNNQPQHF.

This clone was picked up a small number of times. V and J are TRBV7-2 and TRBJ2-5, with 11 bases aligning to TRBD1. The end of the DNA fits TRBJ2-7 better, so the J call may be wrong. Germline CDR1 is SGHTA and CDR2 is FQGNSA. The CDR3 has 13 residues. Here the CDR3 reads CASSRDRGYEQYF. CDR3 DNA sequence: TGTGCCAGCAGCCGGGACAGGGGGTACGAGCAGTACTTC.

This clone turned up a few times. The chain links TRBV6-5 to TRBJ2-3; TRBD2 matches at 9 bases. The CDR3 length is 14 residues. Germline CDR1 is MNHEY and CDR2 is SVGAGI. With 5 bases clipped from V and 2 bases from J, the junction kept 2 bases outside the gene matches. CDR3 sequence (DNA): TGTGCCAGCAGTAGCGGGAGGCACACAGATACGCAGTATTTT. Translating gives CASSSGRHTDTQYF.